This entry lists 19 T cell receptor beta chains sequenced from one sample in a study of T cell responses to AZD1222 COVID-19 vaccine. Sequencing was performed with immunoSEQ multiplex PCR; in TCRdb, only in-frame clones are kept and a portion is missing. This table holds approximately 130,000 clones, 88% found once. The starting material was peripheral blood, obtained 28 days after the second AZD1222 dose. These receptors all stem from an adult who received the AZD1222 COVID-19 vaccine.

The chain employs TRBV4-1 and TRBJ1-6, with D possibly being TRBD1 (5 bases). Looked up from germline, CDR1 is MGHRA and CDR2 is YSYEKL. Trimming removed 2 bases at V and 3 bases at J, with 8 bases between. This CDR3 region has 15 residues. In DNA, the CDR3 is TGCGCCAGCAGCCAATATACAGGCTATAATTCACCCCTCCACTTT. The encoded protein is CASSQYTGYNSPLHF.

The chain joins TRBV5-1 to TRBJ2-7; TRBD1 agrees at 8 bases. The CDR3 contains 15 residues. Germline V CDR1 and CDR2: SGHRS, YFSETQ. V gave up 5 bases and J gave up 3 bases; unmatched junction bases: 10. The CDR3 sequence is CASSNMGTGNYEQYF. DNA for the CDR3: TGCGCCAGCAGTAACATGGGGACAGGTAACTACGAGCAGTACTTC. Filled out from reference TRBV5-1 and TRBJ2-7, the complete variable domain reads KAGVTQTPRYLIKTRGQQVTLSCSPISGHRSVSWYQQTPGQGLQFLFEYFSETQRNKGNFPGRFSGRQFSNSRSEMNVSTLELGDSALYLCASSNMGTGNYEQYFGPGTRLTVT.

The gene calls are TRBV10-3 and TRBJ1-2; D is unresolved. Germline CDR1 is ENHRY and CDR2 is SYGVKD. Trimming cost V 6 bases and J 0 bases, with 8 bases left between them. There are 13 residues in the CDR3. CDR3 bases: TGTGCCATCAGCGGCCACACTAACTATGGCTACACCTTC. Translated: CAISGHTNYGYTF.

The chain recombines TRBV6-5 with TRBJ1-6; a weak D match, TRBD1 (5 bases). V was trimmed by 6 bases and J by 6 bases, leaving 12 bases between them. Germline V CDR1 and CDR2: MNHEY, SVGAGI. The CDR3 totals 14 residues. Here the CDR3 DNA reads TGTGCCAGCAGGGAGGGACGGTTTAATTCACCCCTCCACTTT. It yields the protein CASREGRFNSPLHF.

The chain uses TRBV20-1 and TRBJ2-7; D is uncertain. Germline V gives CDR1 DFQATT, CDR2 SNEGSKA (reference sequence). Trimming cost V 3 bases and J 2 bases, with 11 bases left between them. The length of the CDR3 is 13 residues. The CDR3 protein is CSASWRGTYEQYF. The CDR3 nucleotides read TGCAGTGCTAGTTGGCGTGGAACCTACGAGCAGTACTTC.

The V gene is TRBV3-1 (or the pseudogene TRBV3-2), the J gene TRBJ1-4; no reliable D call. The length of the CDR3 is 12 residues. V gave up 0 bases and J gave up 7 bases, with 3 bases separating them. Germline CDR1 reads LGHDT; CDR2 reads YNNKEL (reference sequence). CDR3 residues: CASSQEGEKLFF. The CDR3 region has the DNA TGTGCCAGCAGCCAAGAAGGTGAAAAACTGTTTTTT.

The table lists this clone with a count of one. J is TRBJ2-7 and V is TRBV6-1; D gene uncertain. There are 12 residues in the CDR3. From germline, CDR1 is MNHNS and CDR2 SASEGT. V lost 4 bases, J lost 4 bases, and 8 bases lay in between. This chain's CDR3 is CASSGEIYEQYF. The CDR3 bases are TGTGCCAGCAGTGGGGAAATTTACGAGCAGTACTTC.

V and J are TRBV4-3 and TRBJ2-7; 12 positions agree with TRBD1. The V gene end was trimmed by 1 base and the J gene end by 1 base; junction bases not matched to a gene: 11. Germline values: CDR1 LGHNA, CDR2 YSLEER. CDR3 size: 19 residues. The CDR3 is CASSQGLGQGAFRSYEQYF. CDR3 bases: TGCGCCAGCAGCCAAGGGCTGGGACAGGGGGCGTTTCGGTCCTACGAGCAGTACTTC.

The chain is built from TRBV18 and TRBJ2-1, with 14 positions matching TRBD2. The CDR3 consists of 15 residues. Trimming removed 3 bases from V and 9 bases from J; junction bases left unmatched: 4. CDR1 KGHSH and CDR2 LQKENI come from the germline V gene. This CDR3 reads CASSPPGLAGAEQFF. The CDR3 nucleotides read TGTGCCAGCTCACCTCCGGGACTAGCGGGAGCTGAGCAGTTCTTC.

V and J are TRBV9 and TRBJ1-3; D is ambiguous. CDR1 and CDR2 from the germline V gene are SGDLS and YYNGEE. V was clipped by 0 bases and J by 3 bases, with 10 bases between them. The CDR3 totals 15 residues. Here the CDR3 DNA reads TGTGCCAGCAGCGTAGACGGGTGGGGTGGAAACACCATATATTTT. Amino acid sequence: CASSVDGWGGNTIYF.

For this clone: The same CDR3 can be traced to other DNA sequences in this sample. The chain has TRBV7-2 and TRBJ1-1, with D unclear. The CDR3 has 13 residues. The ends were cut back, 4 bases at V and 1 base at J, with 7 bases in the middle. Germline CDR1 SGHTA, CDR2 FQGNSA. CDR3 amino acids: CASSSSGNTEAFF. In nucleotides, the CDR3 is TGTGCCAGCAGCTCCTCAGGGAACACTGAAGCTTTCTTT.

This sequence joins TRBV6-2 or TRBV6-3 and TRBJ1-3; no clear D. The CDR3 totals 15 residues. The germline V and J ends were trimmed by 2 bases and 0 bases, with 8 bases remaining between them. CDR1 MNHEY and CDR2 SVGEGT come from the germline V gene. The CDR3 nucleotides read TGTGCCAGCAGTTACCTGTGGAGCTCTGGAAACACCATATATTTT. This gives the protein CASSYLWSSGNTIYF.

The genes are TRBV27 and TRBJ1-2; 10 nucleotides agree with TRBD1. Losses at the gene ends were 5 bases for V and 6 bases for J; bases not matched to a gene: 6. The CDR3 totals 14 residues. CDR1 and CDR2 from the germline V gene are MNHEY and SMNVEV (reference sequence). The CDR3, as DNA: TGTGCCAGCAGTCGGGTGACAGGGGGCAATGGCTACACCTTC. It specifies CASSRVTGGNGYTF.

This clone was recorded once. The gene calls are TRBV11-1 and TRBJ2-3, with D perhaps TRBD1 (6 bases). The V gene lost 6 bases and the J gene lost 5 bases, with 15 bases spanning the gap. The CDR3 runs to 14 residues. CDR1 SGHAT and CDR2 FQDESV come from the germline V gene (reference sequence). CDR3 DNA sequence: TGTGCCAGCAGTCCCGGACAGCAGCGAGATACGCAGTATTTT. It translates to CASSPGQQRDTQYF.

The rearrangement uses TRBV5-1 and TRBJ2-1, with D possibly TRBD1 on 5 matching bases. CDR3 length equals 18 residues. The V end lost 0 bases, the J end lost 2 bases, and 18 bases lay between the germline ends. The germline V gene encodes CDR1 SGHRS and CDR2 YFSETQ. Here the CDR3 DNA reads TGCGCCAGCAGCTTGGCCGAGGCGACTGACAGCCCCTACAATGAGCAGTTCTTC. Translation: CASSLAEATDSPYNEQFF.

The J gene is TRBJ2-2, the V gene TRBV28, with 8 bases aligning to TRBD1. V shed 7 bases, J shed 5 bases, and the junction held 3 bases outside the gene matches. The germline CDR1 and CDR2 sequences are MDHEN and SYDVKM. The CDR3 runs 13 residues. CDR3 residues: CASKQGGTGELFF. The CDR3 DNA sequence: TGTGCCAGCAAACAGGGGGGAACCGGGGAGCTGTTTTTT.

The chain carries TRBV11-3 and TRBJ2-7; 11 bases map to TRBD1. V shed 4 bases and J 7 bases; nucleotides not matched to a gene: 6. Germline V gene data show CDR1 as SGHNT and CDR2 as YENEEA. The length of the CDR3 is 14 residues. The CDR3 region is CASSSGQGDGEQYF. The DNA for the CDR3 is TGTGCCAGCAGCTCGGGACAGGGGGATGGTGAGCAGTACTTC.

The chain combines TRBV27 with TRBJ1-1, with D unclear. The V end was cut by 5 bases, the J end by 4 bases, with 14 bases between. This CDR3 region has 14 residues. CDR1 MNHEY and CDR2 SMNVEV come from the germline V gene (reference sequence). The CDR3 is CASSPNRYTTEAFF. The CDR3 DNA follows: TGTGCCAGCAGTCCAAACAGATACACCACTGAAGCTTTCTTT.

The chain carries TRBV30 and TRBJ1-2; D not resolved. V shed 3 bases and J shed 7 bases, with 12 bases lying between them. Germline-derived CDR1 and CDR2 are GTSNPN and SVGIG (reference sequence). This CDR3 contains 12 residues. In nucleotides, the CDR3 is TGTGCCTGGAGCTCCGTCCACGGTGGCTACACCTTC. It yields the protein CAWSSVHGGYTF.